This passage covers 17 T cell receptor beta chains from one sample sequenced in a study of tissue T cells after allogeneic stem cell transplantation. TCRdb keeps only in-frame clones here, not all; method: immunoSEQ multiplex PCR. Of some 12,000 clones listed, approximately 70% were seen once; the top ten hold approximately 14%. The sequencing used tissue from the right colon, collected at autopsy. The receptors stem from a woman aged 18-49 years with breast cancer.

The chain uses TRBV9 and TRBJ2-1; TRBD1 agrees at 10 bases. V was clipped by 4 bases and J by 3 bases; unmatched bases: 4. CDR1 and CDR2 (germline): SGDLS, YYNGEE. CDR3 length: 15 amino acids. The CDR3: CASSLRTGGYNEQFF. The DNA for the CDR3 is TGTGCCAGCAGCCTTCGGACAGGGGGCTACAATGAGCAGTTCTTC.

CDR3 coding DNA: TGTGCCAGCAGCCAAATGGGTGGTAGGAGCGGGGGAGATCAGCCCCAGCATTTT. Amino acid sequence: CASSQMGGRSGGDQPQHF. The chain is built from TRBV16 and TRBJ1-5; perhaps TRBD1 as D (5 bases). Per germline, CDR1 KGHSY and CDR2 FQNENV. The V and J ends lost 2 bases and 5 bases respectively, with 22 bases between them. This CDR3 has 18 amino acids.

The CDR3 DNA reads TGTGCCAGCAGCAAAACAGGGAATTCACCCCTCCACTTT. This codes for CASSKTGNSPLHF. The rearrangement uses TRBV21-1 and TRBJ1-6; the D call TRBD1 from the table was never checked on the DNA. TRBV21-1 is a known pseudogene. This CDR3 region has 13 residues.

This rearrangement joins TRBV28 to TRBJ2-7, with D perhaps TRBD2 (5 bases). This CDR3 contains 11 residues. V dropped 8 bases and J dropped 7 bases, with 12 bases sitting between them. Germline V gene lookup returns CDR1 MDHEN and CDR2 SYDVKM. The CDR3 region has the DNA TGTGCCAGCCGCGGCGGGCGGGAGCAGTACTTC. Its translation: CASRGGREQYF.

The chain combines TRBV30 with TRBJ1-1; 8 bases are a match to TRBD1. V dropped 5 bases and J dropped 1; count of bases not matched to a gene: 3. Per germline, CDR1 GTSNPN and CDR2 SVGIG (reference sequence). The CDR3 loop spans 13 amino acids. This CDR3 is CAWDRGGNTEAFF. The CDR3 DNA sequence: TGTGCCTGGGACAGGGGTGGGAACACTGAAGCTTTCTTT.

The CDR3 is CASSGRGLYGYTF. The CDR3 DNA sequence: TGTGCCAGCTCAGGCAGGGGACTATATGGCTACACCTTC. The J gene is TRBJ1-2, the V gene TRBV18; D may be TRBD1 (6 bases). V lost 5 bases and J 5 bases, leaving 12 bases between the germline ends. Germline values: CDR1 KGHSH, CDR2 LQKENI. The CDR3 loop spans 13 amino acids.

The chain couples TRBV6-6 to TRBJ2-2; 7 bases align to TRBD1. The CDR3 extends over 12 amino acids. Trimming at V came to 6 bases and at J to 8 bases, leaving 3 bases not matched to a gene. Germline CDR1 and CDR2: MNHNY and SVGAGI (reference sequence). The CDR3 is CASRPGGGELFF. DNA of the CDR3: TGTGCCAGCAGACCAGGGGGTGGGGAGCTGTTTTTT.

This clone was recorded a few times. CDR3 bases: TGTGCCAGCAGCCCTAATAGCGGGAGCTCCTACAATGAGCAGTTCTTC. It codes for CASSPNSGSSYNEQFF. This sequence joins TRBV5-4 and TRBJ2-1; 9 nucleotides align to TRBD2. CDR1 and CDR2 (germline): SGHNT, YYREEE (reference sequence). V shed 4 bases, J shed 0 bases, and the junction held 5 bases outside the gene matches. The CDR3 length is 16 residues.

The V call is TRBV28, the J call TRBJ2-1, with TRBD2 identical over 7 bases. The CDR3 has 14 residues. Germline-derived CDR1 and CDR2 are MDHEN and SYDVKM. The V gene end was trimmed by 7 bases and the J gene end by 3 bases; junction bases not matched to a gene: 6. This CDR3 reads CASIASGLYNEQFF. CDR3 nucleotide sequence: TGTGCCAGCATTGCTAGCGGACTCTACAATGAGCAGTTCTTC.

J is TRBJ1-3 and V is TRBV5-1; D not certain. This CDR3 has 15 amino acids. With 1 base removed from V and 0 bases from J, the gap between germline ends came to 8 bases. In germline, CDR1 is SGHRS, CDR2 YFSETQ. CDR3: CASSLTPDSGNTIYF. The CDR3 region has the DNA TGCGCCAGCAGCTTGACCCCAGACTCTGGAAACACCATATATTTT.

The genes are TRBV6-4 and TRBJ2-7; D unresolved. Germline V gene lookup returns CDR1 MRHNA and CDR2 SNTAGT. Trimming took 3 bases from V and 6 from J, leaving 15 bases between them. The CDR3 has 14 amino acids. CDR3 bases: TGTGCCAGCAGTGAGTCTGCTCCTGGGGTCGAGCAGTACTTC. Translated: CASSESAPGVEQYF.

The chain has TRBV3-1 (or the pseudogene TRBV3-2) and TRBJ2-2; D uncertain. Germline CDR1 is LGHDT and CDR2 is YNNKEL (reference sequence). Between the trimmed V and J ends, which lost 0 bases and 4 bases, there was a span of 6 bases. CDR3 length: 14 amino acids. The CDR3 region has the DNA TGTGCCAGCAGCCAAGATCCGAGCACCGGGGAGCTGTTTTTT. Its protein product is CASSQDPSTGELFF.

The genes are TRBV7-3 and TRBJ2-3; D perhaps matches TRBD2 (5 bases). V was shortened by 0 bases and J by 9 bases, with 10 bases between the two germline ends. Germline V CDR1 and CDR2: SGHTA, FQGTGA. The length of the CDR3 is 13 residues. The CDR3 nucleotides read TGTGCCAGCAGCTTAACGCGGGTAGGGACGCAGTATTTT. It encodes CASSLTRVGTQYF.

This chain joins TRBV4-3 and TRBJ2-7, with 7 bases matching TRBD1. J lost 1 base, V lost 4 bases, and 1 base had no gene match. The CDR3 sequence is 13 residues long. The germline V gene has CDR1 LGHNA and CDR2 YSLEER. CDR3: CASSRDRSYEQYF. DNA for the CDR3: TGCGCCAGCAGCCGGGACAGATCCTACGAGCAGTACTTC.

J is TRBJ2-7 and V is TRBV5-4; the match to TRBD2 covers 10 bases. The CDR3 contains 15 residues. Germline V gene lookup returns CDR1 SGHNT and CDR2 YYREEE (reference sequence). Germline trimming cut 5 bases from V and 2 bases from J; bases unmatched to any gene: 7. The CDR3 loop reads CASSTVAGGPYEQYF. CDR3 DNA: TGTGCCAGCAGTACTGTAGCGGGGGGACCCTACGAGCAGTACTTC. Variable domain in full (rest from reference TRBV5-4 and TRBJ2-7): ETGVTQSPTHLIKTRGQQVTLRCSSQSGHNTVSWYQQALGQGPQFIFQYYREEENGRGNFPPRFSGLQFPNYSSELNVNALELDDSALYLCASSTVAGGPYEQYFGPGTRLTVT.

The genes are TRBV18 and TRBJ1-2; 7 bases are shared with TRBD1. V lost 5 bases and J lost 5; bases outside the gene matches: 8. The germline CDR1 and CDR2 sequences are KGHSH and LQKENI. The CDR3 contains 14 residues. As DNA, the CDR3 is TGTGCCAGCTCATGGTTCCAGGGGGAATATGGCTACACCTTC. This sequence encodes CASSWFQGEYGYTF. Variable domain in full (rest from reference TRBV18 and TRBJ1-2): NAGVMQNPRHLVRRRGQEARLRCSPMKGHSHVYWYRQLPEEGLKFMVYLQKENIIDESGMPKERFSAEFPKEGPSILRIQQVVRGDSAAYFCASSWFQGEYGYTFGSGTRLTVV.

This clone showed up just once. V usage is TRBV4-2 and J usage is TRBJ2-2; 7 bases are shared with TRBD2. Germline assignment: CDR1 LGHNA and CDR2 YNFKEQ. J gave up 1 base and V 8 bases, and 4 bases lay outside the gene matches. This CDR3 region has 14 residues. The CDR3: CASVGRGNTGELFF. The CDR3 DNA reads TGTGCCAGCGTTGGGAGGGGGAACACCGGGGAGCTGTTTTTT.